Listed below are T cell receptor beta chains from one sample, sequenced in a study of identical twins. TCRdb reanalysed the 5' RACE reads using MiXCR and keeps one entry per CDR3 protein. This sample has 200,000 to 250,000 distinct CDR3 sequences, with around 8.1% found just once. The same data also went into a second study, on yellow fever vaccine responses in identical twins.

Sequenced sample: memory (CD45RO+) T cells sorted from blood. The origin of the receptors is a woman between 18 and 29 years old in good health. The CDR3 runs from the conserved cysteine through the conserved F or W. A D gene is named only where the DNA matches it firmly. Clone size is stated in some rows and not others, as once, few, many or a class when expanded.

clone size: .; V gene: TRBV11-2; J gene: TRBJ2-2; D gene: .; CDR3 protein: CASSLGTRGDGGRELFF; CDR3 DNA: TGTGCCAGCAGCTTAGGGACCCGGGGCGACGGGGGCCGGGAGCTGTTTTTT
clone size: many; V gene: TRBV6-5; J gene: TRBJ2-1; D gene: .; CDR3 protein: CASSYSSVGVYNEQFF; CDR3 DNA: TGTGCCAGCAGTTACTCGAGTGTGGGAGTCTACAATGAGCAGTTCTTC
clone size: many; V gene: TRBV20-1; J gene: TRBJ2-4; D gene: .; CDR3 protein: CSASTGGGNIQYF; CDR3 DNA: TGCAGTGCTAGTACAGGGGGGGGAAACATTCAGTACTTC
clone size: few; V gene: TRBV30; J gene: TRBJ2-3; D gene: .; CDR3 protein: CAWSVRIADTQYF; CDR3 DNA: TGTGCCTGGAGTGTACGAATAGCAGATACGCAGTATTTT
clone size: few; V gene: TRBV2; J gene: TRBJ2-5; D gene: TRBD2; CDR3 protein: CASSENLRRQGLAGGPKTQYF; CDR3 DNA: TGTGCCAGCAGTGAAAATTTGCGACGACAGGGATTGGCGGGAGGGCCGAAGACCCAGTACTTC
clone size: .; V gene: TRBV7-6; J gene: TRBJ2-1; D gene: TRBD2; CDR3 protein: CASSLPSGGLPNEQFF; CDR3 DNA: TGTGCCAGCAGCTTACCTAGCGGGGGACTGCCTAATGAGCAGTTCTTC
clone size: few; V gene: TRBV6-1; J gene: TRBJ2-1; D gene: TRBD2; CDR3 protein: CASSLVRLAINDEQFF; CDR3 DNA: TGTGCCAGCAGTCTCGTCAGACTAGCCATCAACGATGAGCAGTTCTTC
clone size: few; V gene: TRBV30; J gene: TRBJ2-7; D gene: .; CDR3 protein: CAWSPLWGTYEQYF; CDR3 DNA: TGTGCCTGGAGTCCTCTGTGGGGAACCTACGAGCAGTACTTC
clone size: few; V gene: TRBV28; J gene: TRBJ1-6; D gene: .; CDR3 protein: CASSLLLGSPLHF; CDR3 DNA: TGTGCCAGCAGTTTACTGCTTGGATCACCCCTCCACTTT
clone size: many; V gene: TRBV5-6; J gene: TRBJ1-2; D gene: TRBD1; CDR3 protein: CASSLWDRDNYGYTF; CDR3 DNA: TGTGCCAGCAGCCTATGGGACAGAGATAACTATGGCTACACCTTC
clone size: few; V gene: TRBV18; J gene: TRBJ2-1; D gene: .; CDR3 protein: CASSPRGSDEQFF; CDR3 DNA: TGTGCCAGCTCACCGAGGGGGTCCGATGAGCAGTTCTTC
clone size: .; V gene: TRBV27; J gene: TRBJ2-1; D gene: .; CDR3 protein: CASSLRRATGEQFF; CDR3 DNA: TGTGCCAGCAGTTTGAGAAGAGCGACAGGTGAGCAGTTCTTC
clone size: .; V gene: TRBV7-2; J gene: TRBJ2-5; D gene: TRBD2; CDR3 protein: CASSLASGGLETQYF; CDR3 DNA: TGTGCCAGCAGCTTAGCGTCGGGAGGGTTAGAGACCCAGTACTTC
clone size: .; V gene: TRBV28; J gene: TRBJ1-2; D gene: .; CDR3 protein: CASSLVGQVGYGYTF; CDR3 DNA: TGTGCCAGCAGTTTAGTTGGGCAAGTAGGCTATGGCTACACCTTC
clone size: .; V gene: TRBV3-1; J gene: TRBJ2-5; D gene: .; CDR3 protein: CASSQLGWGETQYF; CDR3 DNA: TGTGCCAGCAGCCAGCTTGGGTGGGGCGAGACCCAGTACTTC
clone size: many; V gene: TRBV7-2; J gene: TRBJ2-7; D gene: .; CDR3 protein: CASSLAKDEQYF; CDR3 DNA: TGTGCCAGCAGCTTAGCCAAGGACGAGCAGTACTTC
clone size: many; V gene: TRBV6-2/TRBV6-3; J gene: TRBJ2-7; D gene: TRBD1; CDR3 protein: CASSLPGTDYEQYF; CDR3 DNA: TGTGCCAGCAGCTTACCAGGGACAGACTACGAGCAGTACTTC
clone size: .; V gene: TRBV15; J gene: TRBJ1-2; D gene: .; CDR3 protein: CATSTGTYGYTF; CDR3 DNA: TGTGCCACCAGCACAGGGACGTATGGCTACACCTTC
clone size: .; V gene: TRBV30; J gene: TRBJ2-3; D gene: TRBD2; CDR3 protein: CAWSFLRREFTDTQYF; CDR3 DNA: TGTGCCTGGAGTTTCCTCCGGCGGGAGTTCACAGATACGCAGTATTTT
clone size: few; V gene: TRBV7-9; J gene: TRBJ2-3; D gene: TRBD1; CDR3 protein: CASSSGTGRITDTQYF; CDR3 DNA: TGTGCCAGCAGTTCCGGGACAGGGAGAATCACAGATACGCAGTATTTT
clone size: .; V gene: TRBV27; J gene: TRBJ2-1; D gene: .; CDR3 protein: CASSFLRANEQFF; CDR3 DNA: TGTGCCAGCAGTTTCCTTAGGGCCAATGAGCAGTTCTTC
clone size: .; V gene: TRBV27; J gene: TRBJ2-3; D gene: TRBD2; CDR3 protein: CASSLGGGSTDTQYF; CDR3 DNA: TGTGCCAGCAGTTTGGGCGGGGGAAGCACAGATACGCAGTATTTT